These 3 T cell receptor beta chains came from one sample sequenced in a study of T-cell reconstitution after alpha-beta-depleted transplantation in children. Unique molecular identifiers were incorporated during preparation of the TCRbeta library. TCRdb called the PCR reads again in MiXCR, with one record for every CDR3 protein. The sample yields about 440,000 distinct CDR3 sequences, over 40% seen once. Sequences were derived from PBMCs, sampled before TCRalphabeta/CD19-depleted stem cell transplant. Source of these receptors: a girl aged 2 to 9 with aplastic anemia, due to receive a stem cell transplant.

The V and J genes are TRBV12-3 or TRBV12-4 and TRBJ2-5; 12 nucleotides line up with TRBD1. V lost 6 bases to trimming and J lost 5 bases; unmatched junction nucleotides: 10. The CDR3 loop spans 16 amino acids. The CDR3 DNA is TGTGCCAGCAGACCCCGCCCGGGACAGGGGGCTGAGACCCAGTACTTC. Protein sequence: CASRPRPGQGAETQYF.

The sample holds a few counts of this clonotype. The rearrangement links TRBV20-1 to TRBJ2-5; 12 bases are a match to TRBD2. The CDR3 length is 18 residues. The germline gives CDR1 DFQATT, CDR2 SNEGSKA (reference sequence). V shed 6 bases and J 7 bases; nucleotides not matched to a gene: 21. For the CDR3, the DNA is TGCAGTGCGAATATAGGGACTAGCGGGTCCCTTCCAGGGGTGACCCAGTACTTC. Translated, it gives CSANIGTSGSLPGVTQYF.

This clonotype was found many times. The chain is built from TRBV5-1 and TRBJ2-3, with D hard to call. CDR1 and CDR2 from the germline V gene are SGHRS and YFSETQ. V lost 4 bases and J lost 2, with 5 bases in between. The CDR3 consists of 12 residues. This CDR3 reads CASSVTTDTQYF. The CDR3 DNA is TGCGCCAGCAGCGTCACCACAGATACGCAGTATTTT. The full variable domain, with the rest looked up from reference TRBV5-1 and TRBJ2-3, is KAGVTQTPRYLIKTRGQQVTLSCSPISGHRSVSWYQQTPGQGLQFLFEYFSETQRNKGNFPGRFSGRQFSNSRSEMNVSTLELGDSALYLCASSVTTDTQYFGPGTRLTVL.